A selection of T cell receptor beta chains follows, all from one sample in a study of blood T cell repertoires in COVID-19. Only in-frame clones appear in the TCRdb table, and some are missing; sequencing was by immunoSEQ multiplex PCR. The top ten clones hold 5% to 5.5% of a sample with some 340,000 clones, roughly four fifths of them seen once. Sequenced sample: PBMCs or T cells enriched from blood (not recorded which). The receptors shown here come from a woman aged 45-65 years who had recovered from COVID-19. CDR3s include the opening cysteine and the closing phenylalanine or tryptophan. D genes are given only for firm matches. Part of the rows lack a size; the others show once, few, many or a class for expanded clones.

-	TRBJ2-5	TRBV3-1/TRBV3-2	TRBD2	CASSQEGWKTSGTQETQYF
-	TRBJ1-1	TRBV18	-	CASSPPRGENTEAFF
many	TRBJ1-4	TRBV7-8	TRBD1	CASSLGSPDRGVKFGKLFF
-	TRBJ2-3	TRBV5-1	TRBD2	CASRLSGSTDTQYF
once	TRBJ1-2	TRBV7-2	-	CASSALGGSGYTF
-	TRBJ2-3	TRBV7-2	-	CASSLVAASDTQYF
-	TRBJ1-1	TRBV5-1	TRBD1	CASSLVAGRDSPFEAFF
-	TRBJ1-2	TRBV7-2	-	CASSLRTEKLNYGYTF
few	TRBJ2-7	TRBV7-8	TRBD2	CASSLNKGGEGMVPYEQYF
once	TRBJ2-7	TRBV10-3	TRBD2	CATGGGVVSHEQYF
-	TRBJ2-7	TRBV7-2	TRBD2	CASSLDLAGKYEQYF
many	TRBJ2-2	TRBV5-4	-	CASSLSGSVTGELFF
-	TRBJ2-4	TRBV19	TRBD2	CASSRRGRENIQYF
-	TRBJ1-6	TRBV5-1	TRBD1	CASSTTTGDRPNSPLHF
few	TRBJ2-7	TRBV9	-	CASSVATGFSYEQYF
-	TRBJ1-1	TRBV7-7	TRBD1	CASSLNRQGEAFF
-	TRBJ1-2	TRBV9	-	CASSETPARLYGYTF
-	TRBJ2-1	TRBV19	TRBD2	CASSVLAGDFARNEQFF
few	TRBJ2-1	TRBV5-1	TRBD2	CASSPETVLRGGEQFF
-	TRBJ2-5	TRBV7-9	TRBD2	CASSLSASGRVETQYF
-	TRBJ1-2	TRBV29-1	-	CSLERGWGRGYTF
-	TRBJ2-1	TRBV19	TRBD2	CASSSSGDTYNEQFF
-	TRBJ1-2	TRBV9	TRBD1	CASSVALGQGVGYTF
-	TRBJ2-3	TRBV2	-	CASMGTSTDTQYF
-	TRBJ2-3	TRBV5-1	-	CASSEQGTSTDTQYF
-	TRBJ2-2	TRBV7-2	-	CASSLSRGNTGELFF
-	TRBJ2-5	TRBV7-2	TRBD2	CASSLLGGGDQGETQYF
-	TRBJ1-2	TRBV3-1/TRBV3-2	TRBD1	CASSNLGQFYGYTF
-	TRBJ1-1	TRBV19	TRBD1	CASSNTGGTEAFF
-	TRBJ2-7	TRBV7-9	TRBD1	CASSFIPHGSTGGLWQYF
-	TRBJ2-1	TRBV15	-	CATSRENLLRRYEQFF
once	TRBJ1-2	TRBV24-1	-	CATSERGTPLKDGYTF
-	TRBJ2-7	TRBV10-3	-	CAISVDGNNLGGTYEQYF
-	TRBJ1-6	TRBV5-6	TRBD1	CASSFQDRGLSPLHF
few	TRBJ2-7	TRBV27	TRBD1	CASRYDRGAEQYF
-	TRBJ1-1	TRBV3-1/TRBV3-2	TRBD1	CASSQITGGIGNTEAFF
-	TRBJ1-3	TRBV5-4	TRBD1	CASSLLDRESTIYF
-	TRBJ1-1	TRBV29-1	-	CSLGGGQNTEAFF
-	TRBJ2-2	TRBV11-3	-	CASSLDAAAGELFF
-	TRBJ1-6	TRBV10-3	-	CAISPGGTQNNSPLHF
few	TRBJ2-3	TRBV30	-	CAWGGIDTSTDTQYF
-	TRBJ1-2	TRBV5-6	-	CASSLVSGYGGYTF
-	TRBJ1-1	TRBV7-9	-	CASSSYLQGNTEAFF
once	TRBJ2-1	TRBV30	-	CAWTLGDGEQFF
-	TRBJ1-2	TRBV30	-	CAWTTRTDYGYTF
-	TRBJ1-1	TRBV30	TRBD1	CAWSAGQGVEAFF
-	TRBJ1-3	TRBV7-2	-	CASSLGHSGNTIYF
-	TRBJ2-1	TRBV2	-	CASSEQGGYNEQFF
-	TRBJ2-3	TRBV10-3	-	CAISERVPDTQYF
-	TRBJ2-7	TRBV6-5	TRBD1	CASSLGDSSYEQYF
-	TRBJ2-7	TRBV7-9	TRBD1	CASSTDRGLYEQYF
-	TRBJ1-1	TRBV30	-	CASPGDTEAFF
-	TRBJ1-2	TRBV19	TRBD1	CASRPGQGDGYTF
-	TRBJ2-7	TRBV4-2	TRBD2	CASSQGTSGRVYEQYF
-	TRBJ2-2	TRBV6-2/TRBV6-3	TRBD2	CASSPGGARIAGELFF